The present entry profiles one T cell receptor beta chain with its context. CDR3 size: 19 residues. Trimming took 1 base from V and 4 from J; bases not matched to a gene: 15. Germline V lookup: CDR1 LGHNA, CDR2 YNFKEQ. Using immunoSEQ multiplex PCR, the repertoire was profiled, and TCRdb retains in-frame clones only, with some absent. Of some 2.1 million clones listed, just under 95% were seen once; the top ten hold around 1.7%. This sample was taken from a study of shared clonotypes between healthy human individuals. Study information: Researchers assigned three CD4 naive, three CD4 memory, two CD8 naive and one CD8 memory plate to each donor.

CD45RO-negative CD8 cells positively selected for CCR7 made up the naive population, which excluded terminally differentiated effector memory CD45RA+ cells. The donor population consisted of healthy HIV-negative adults with no recent acute infections or vaccinations. Every donor was a Caucasian adult from Nashville, Tennessee. Sequencing input: naive CD8+ T cells from PBMCs. V usage is TRBV4-2 and J usage is TRBJ1-3; 8 positions match TRBD1. The clonotype was recovered from a man between 18 and 29 years old in good health. Some clones in this sample may be carry-over from other donors' samples. In DNA, the CDR3 is TGTGCCAGCAGCCAAGTAGAGAATCCAGGCAGGGGGCTCGGAAACACCATATATTTT. As protein: CASSQVENPGRGLGNTIYF.